Each of the 18 T cell receptor beta chains below was sequenced from the same sample in a study of T cell changes during pregnancy in multiple sclerosis. TCRdb's copy holds only in-frame clones and misses some; the assay was immunoSEQ multiplex PCR. This sample has approximately 49,000 clones, with 92% found just once. Here the sequenced sample was CD4+ T cells from peripheral blood mononuclear cells, taken in the second trimester of pregnancy. The receptors stem from a female donor in good health, enrolled as a control in a pregnancy study.

This clone was seen a single time. The V and J genes are TRBV5-1 and TRBJ2-1; D remains unclear. The V gene lost 0 bases and the J gene lost 10 bases, with 14 bases spanning the gap. CDR3 length: 14 residues. Germline V gives CDR1 SGHRS, CDR2 YFSETQ. The CDR3 DNA follows: TGCGCCAGCAGCTTGGATCCCCCTTCCCTGGAGCAGTTCTTC. Translation: CASSLDPPSLEQFF.

This chain connects TRBV9 to TRBJ1-2; no clear D gene. Germline V gene sequence: CDR1 SGDLS, CDR2 YYNGEE. V was cut by 3 bases and J by 7 bases, with 13 bases left in between. CDR3 length: 13 amino acids. The CDR3 DNA reads TGTGCCAGCAGCGACTTAACCAAGATTGGCTACACCTTC. Translation gives CASSDLTKIGYTF.

The gene calls are TRBV7-9 and TRBJ1-2; 7 bases agree with TRBD1. Unmatched junction bases numbered 3, after V lost 5 bases and J lost 3 bases. CDR1 is SEHNR, CDR2 FQNEAQ, per germline (reference sequence). This CDR3 region has 13 residues. The CDR3 DNA sequence: TGTGCCAGCAGCCTCGGGACAGACTATGGCTACACCTTC. Encoded protein: CASSLGTDYGYTF.

In its sample, this clone was seen once. This chain connects TRBV28 to TRBJ2-5; perhaps TRBD1 as D (6 bases). V dropped 5 bases and J dropped 3 bases, with 10 bases sitting between them. Germline V gene sequence: CDR1 MDHEN, CDR2 SYDVKM. The CDR3 loop spans 13 amino acids. The CDR3 sequence: CASSKYREETQYF. In DNA, the CDR3 is TGTGCCAGCAGTAAATACAGGGAAGAGACCCAGTACTTC.

The chain combines TRBV28 with TRBJ2-7, with D possibly matching TRBD1 (6 bases). Trimming cost V 5 bases and J 3 bases, with 11 bases left between them. CDR3 length: 13 amino acids. Germline lookup yields CDR1 MDHEN and CDR2 SYDVKM. DNA for the CDR3: TGTGCCAGCAGTAGACGCAGGGGCTACGAGCAGTACTTC. It encodes CASSRRRGYEQYF.

The chain employs TRBV7-9 and TRBJ1-1; D unresolved. Trimming pared 3 bases from V and 1 base from J, leaving 9 bases between. Germline V gene data show CDR1 as SEHNR and CDR2 as FQNEAQ (reference sequence). The CDR3 has 14 amino acids. The CDR3 nucleotides read TGTGCCAGCAGCTTGTATACACAGAACACTGAAGCTTTCTTT. Its translation: CASSLYTQNTEAFF.

The chain uses TRBV2 and TRBJ2-5, with D possibly matching TRBD2 (5 bases). Per the germline V gene, CDR1 is SNHLY and CDR2 is FYNNEI. V was shortened by 8 bases and J by 2 bases, with 12 bases between the two germline ends. CDR3 length: 13 amino acids. CDR3 loop: CASLNGLQETQYF. The DNA of the CDR3 is TGTGCCAGCCTGAATGGACTGCAAGAGACCCAGTACTTC. Supplemented by reference TRBV2 and TRBJ2-5, the full variable domain reads EPEVTQTPSHQVTQMGQEVILRCVPISNHLYFYWYRQILGQKVEFLVSFYNNEISEKSEIFDDQFSVERPDGSNFTLKIRSTKLEDSAMYFCASLNGLQETQYFGPGTRLLVL.

The chain recombines TRBV21-1 with TRBJ2-2; the table calls TRBD2, which could not be checked here. TRBV21-1 is listed as a pseudogene. The CDR3 spans 15 residues. CDR3 region: CASSKIGLYAGELFF. The CDR3 nucleotides are TGTGCCAGCAGCAAGATCGGTTTGTACGCCGGGGAGCTGTTTTTT.

V gene TRBV10-2 combines with J gene TRBJ1-1; D ambiguous. Trimming removed 6 bases from V and 1 base from J, with 9 bases in between. This CDR3 contains 13 residues. Germline V gives CDR1 WSHSY, CDR2 SAAADI. Here the CDR3 reads CASSLAGNTEAFF. CDR3 DNA: TGCGCCAGCAGCCTAGCCGGGAACACTGAAGCTTTCTTT.

This clone was picked up one time. This chain connects TRBV9 to TRBJ1-4; 8 bases match TRBD1. The J segment lost 9 bases and the V segment lost 3 bases, leaving 13 bases of the junction unmatched. This CDR3 is 16 amino acids long. The germline V gene encodes CDR1 SGDLS and CDR2 YYNGEE. As DNA, the CDR3 is TGTGCCAGCAGCGAGAGTGGGCAGGGGGCCTTTAAAAAACTGTTTTTT. It is translated as CASSESGQGAFKKLFF.

The rearrangement uses TRBV4-1 and TRBJ2-3; TRBD1 is a possible D gene (6 bases). CDR3 length equals 14 residues. Per germline, CDR1 MGHRA and CDR2 YSYEKL. Trimming stripped 3 bases from V and 3 bases from J, with 10 bases between. CDR3 amino acids: CASSQTQGTDTQYF. The CDR3 coding sequence is TGCGCCAGCAGCCAGACGCAGGGGACAGATACGCAGTATTTT.

DNA for the CDR3: TGTGCCAGCAGTGAGACAGGGAGTAATCAGCCCCAGCATTTT. Translated: CASSETGSNQPQHF. V gene TRBV25-1 combines with J gene TRBJ1-5, with TRBD1 matching over 7 bases. V dropped 3 bases and J dropped 4; count of bases not matched to a gene: 3. CDR1 MGHDK and CDR2 SYGVNS come from the germline V gene. This CDR3 has 14 amino acids.

The chain uses TRBV6-5 and TRBJ1-4; no clear D. The CDR3 spans 15 residues. V was cut by 0 bases and J by 8 bases, with 13 bases left in between. CDR1 is MNHEY and CDR2 is SVGAGI in the germline V gene. The CDR3 nucleotides read TGTGCCAGCAGTTACTCGGGAGGTGGACGAGAAAAACTGTTTTTT. The encoded protein is CASSYSGGGREKLFF.

The chain joins TRBV5-4 to TRBJ1-2; D possibly corresponds to TRBD1 (6 bases). The CDR3 sequence is 13 residues long. Deletions cut 10 bases from V and 4 bases from J, with 17 bases between. Germline CDR1 reads SGHNT; CDR2 reads YYREEE (reference sequence). CDR3 DNA: TGTGCCTGGGGGGGCAGGGCAGGCTATGGCTACACCTTC. Protein: CAWGGRAGYGYTF.

This sequence joins TRBV27 and TRBJ2-7; the match to TRBD2 covers 7 bases. CDR3 length: 16 amino acids. Trimming at V came to 6 bases and at J to 0 bases, leaving 11 bases not matched to a gene. Germline V CDR1 and CDR2: MNHEY, SMNVEV (reference sequence). This CDR3 is CASRPAGTTSSYEQYF. The CDR3 DNA sequence: TGTGCCAGCAGACCCGCCGGGACTACCTCCTCCTACGAGCAGTACTTC.

Here the CDR3 reads CASSPTGYNEQFF. The DNA for the CDR3 is TGTGCCAGCAGTCCGACTGGCTACAATGAGCAGTTCTTC. The J gene is TRBJ2-1, the V gene TRBV5-4; D call uncertain. The V and J ends lost 5 bases and 3 bases respectively, with 9 bases between them. Germline lookup yields CDR1 SGHNT and CDR2 YYREEE (reference sequence). This CDR3 has 13 amino acids. The full variable domain, its missing parts supplied by reference TRBV5-4 and TRBJ2-1, is ETGVTQSPTHLIKTRGQQVTLRCSSQSGHNTVSWYQQALGQGPQFIFQYYREEENGRGNFPPRFSGLQFPNYSSELNVNALELDDSALYLCASSPTGYNEQFFGPGTRLTVL.

The chain couples TRBV28 to TRBJ2-5; 8 bases agree with TRBD1. V gave up 10 bases and J gave up 5 bases; unmatched junction bases: 12. The CDR3 runs 14 residues. CDR1 and CDR2 (germline): MDHEN, SYDVKM. The CDR3 DNA reads as TGTGCCACACTCCCGCCAGGGGGCCGGGAGACCCAGTACTTC. Amino acid sequence: CATLPPGGRETQYF.

The rearrangement joins TRBV16 to TRBJ1-1, with 7 bases matching TRBD1. The CDR3 runs to 14 residues. J gave up 0 bases and V 6 bases, and 4 bases lay outside the gene matches. The germline V gene encodes CDR1 KGHSY and CDR2 FQNENV. For the CDR3, the DNA is TGTGCCAGCAGACAGGGGTTAATGAACACTGAAGCTTTCTTT. This translates into CASRQGLMNTEAFF.